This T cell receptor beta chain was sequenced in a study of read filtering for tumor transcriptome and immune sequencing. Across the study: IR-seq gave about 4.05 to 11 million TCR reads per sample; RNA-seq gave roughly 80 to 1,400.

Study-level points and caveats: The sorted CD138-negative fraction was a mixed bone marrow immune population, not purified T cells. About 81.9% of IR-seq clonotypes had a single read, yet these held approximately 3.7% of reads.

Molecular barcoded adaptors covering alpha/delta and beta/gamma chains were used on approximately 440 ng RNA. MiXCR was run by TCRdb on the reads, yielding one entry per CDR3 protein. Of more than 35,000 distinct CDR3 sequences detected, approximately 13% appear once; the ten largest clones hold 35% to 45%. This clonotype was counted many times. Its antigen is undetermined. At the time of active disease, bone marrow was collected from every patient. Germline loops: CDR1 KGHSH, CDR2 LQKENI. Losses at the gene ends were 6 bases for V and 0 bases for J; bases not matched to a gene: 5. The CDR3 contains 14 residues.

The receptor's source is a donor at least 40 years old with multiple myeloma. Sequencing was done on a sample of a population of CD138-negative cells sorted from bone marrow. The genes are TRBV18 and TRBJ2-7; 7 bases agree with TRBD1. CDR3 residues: CASSKGGDSYEQYF. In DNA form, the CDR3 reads TGTGCCAGCTCCAAAGGGGGCGACTCCTACGAGCAGTACTTC.